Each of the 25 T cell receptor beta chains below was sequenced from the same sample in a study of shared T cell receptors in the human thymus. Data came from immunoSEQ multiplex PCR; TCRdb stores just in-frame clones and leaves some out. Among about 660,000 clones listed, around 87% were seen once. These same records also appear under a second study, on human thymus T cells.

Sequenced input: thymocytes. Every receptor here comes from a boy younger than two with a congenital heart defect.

The CDR3 sequence: CASSAGLAGASGDTQYF. The CDR3 bases are TGTGCCAGCAGCGCAGGACTAGCGGGAGCAAGCGGGGATACGCAGTATTTT. The chain combines TRBV7-2 with TRBJ2-3, with TRBD2 matching 13 bases. This CDR3 is 17 amino acids long. The germline gives CDR1 SGHTA, CDR2 FQGNSA. The junction had 11 bases not matched to a gene; V was cut back by 5 bases and J by 6 bases.

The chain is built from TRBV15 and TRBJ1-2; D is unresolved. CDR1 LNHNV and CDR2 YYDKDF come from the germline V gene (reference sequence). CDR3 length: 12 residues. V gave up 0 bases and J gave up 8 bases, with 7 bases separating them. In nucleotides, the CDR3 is TGTGCCACCAGCAGAGAATCGAGGGGCTACACCTTC. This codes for CATSRESRGYTF.

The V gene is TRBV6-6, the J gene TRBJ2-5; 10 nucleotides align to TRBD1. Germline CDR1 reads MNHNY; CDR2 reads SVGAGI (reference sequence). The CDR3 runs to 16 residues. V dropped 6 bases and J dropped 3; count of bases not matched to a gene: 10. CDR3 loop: CASRTRQGALEETQYF. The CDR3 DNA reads TGTGCCAGCAGAACTCGACAGGGGGCGCTGGAAGAGACCCAGTACTTC.

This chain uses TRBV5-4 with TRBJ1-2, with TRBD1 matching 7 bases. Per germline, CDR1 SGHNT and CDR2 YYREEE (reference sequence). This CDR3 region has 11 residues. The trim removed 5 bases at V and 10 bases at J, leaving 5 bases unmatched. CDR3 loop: CASSHRGPYTF. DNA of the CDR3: TGTGCCAGCAGTCACAGGGGCCCCTACACCTTC.

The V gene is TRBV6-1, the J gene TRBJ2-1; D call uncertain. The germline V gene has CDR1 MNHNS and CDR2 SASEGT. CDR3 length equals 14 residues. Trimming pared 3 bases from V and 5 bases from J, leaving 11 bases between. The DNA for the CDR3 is TGTGCCAGCAGTGAGTCCAGGCCGAACAATGAGCAGTTCTTC. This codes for CASSESRPNNEQFF.

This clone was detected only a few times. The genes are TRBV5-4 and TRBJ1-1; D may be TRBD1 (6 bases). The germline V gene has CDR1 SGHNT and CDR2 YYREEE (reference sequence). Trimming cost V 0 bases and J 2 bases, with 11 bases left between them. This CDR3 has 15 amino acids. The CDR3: CASSLASGENTEAFF. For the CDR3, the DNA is TGTGCCAGCAGCTTGGCATCAGGGGAAAACACTGAAGCTTTCTTT.

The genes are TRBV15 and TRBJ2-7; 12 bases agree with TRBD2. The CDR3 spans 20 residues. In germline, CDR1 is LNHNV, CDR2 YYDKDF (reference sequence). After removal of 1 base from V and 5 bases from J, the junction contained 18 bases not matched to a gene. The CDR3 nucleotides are TGTGCCACCAGCAGAGTTTCCGGGACTAGCGGGTTTGAGTTCCTCAACGAGCAGTACTTC. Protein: CATSRVSGTSGFEFLNEQYF.

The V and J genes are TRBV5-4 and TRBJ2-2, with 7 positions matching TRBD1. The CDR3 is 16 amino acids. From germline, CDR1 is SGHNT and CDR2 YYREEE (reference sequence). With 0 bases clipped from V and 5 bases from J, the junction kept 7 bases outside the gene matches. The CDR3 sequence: CASSLVRGKGTGELFF. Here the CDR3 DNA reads TGTGCCAGCAGCTTGGTCAGGGGGAAAGGGACCGGGGAGCTGTTTTTT.

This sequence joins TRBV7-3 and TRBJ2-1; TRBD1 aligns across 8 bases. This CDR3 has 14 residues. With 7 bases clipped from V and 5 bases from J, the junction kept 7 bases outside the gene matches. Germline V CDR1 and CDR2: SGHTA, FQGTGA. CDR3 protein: CASTRDRTNNEQFF. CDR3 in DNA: TGTGCCAGCACCAGGGACAGGACTAACAATGAGCAGTTCTTC. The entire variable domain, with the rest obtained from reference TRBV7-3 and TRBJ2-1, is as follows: GAGVSQTPSNKVTEKGKYVELRCDPISGHTALYWYRQSLGQGPEFLIYFQGTGAADDSGLPNDRFFAVRPEGSVSTLKIQRTERGDSAVYLCASTRDRTNNEQFFGPGTRLTVL.

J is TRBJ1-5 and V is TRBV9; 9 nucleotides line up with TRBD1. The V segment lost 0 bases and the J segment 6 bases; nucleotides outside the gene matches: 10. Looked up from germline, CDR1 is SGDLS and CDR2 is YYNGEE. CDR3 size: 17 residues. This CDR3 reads CASSVEGRTGDPQPQHF. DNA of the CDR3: TGTGCCAGCAGCGTAGAGGGTCGGACAGGGGACCCTCAGCCCCAGCATTTT.

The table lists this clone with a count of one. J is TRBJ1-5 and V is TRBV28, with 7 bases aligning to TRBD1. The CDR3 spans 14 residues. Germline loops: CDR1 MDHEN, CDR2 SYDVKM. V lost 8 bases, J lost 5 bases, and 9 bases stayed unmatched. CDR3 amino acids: CASGRQGGHQPQHF. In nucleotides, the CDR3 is TGTGCCAGCGGCCGACAGGGAGGTCATCAGCCCCAGCATTTT.

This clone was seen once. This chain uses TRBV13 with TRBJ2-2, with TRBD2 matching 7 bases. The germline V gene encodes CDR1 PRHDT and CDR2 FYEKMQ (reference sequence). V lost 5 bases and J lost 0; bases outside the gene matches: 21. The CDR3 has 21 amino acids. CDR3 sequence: CASSRLEVRDGGTSNTGELFF. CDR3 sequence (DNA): TGTGCCAGCAGCCGACTCGAGGTCCGGGACGGGGGGACCTCGAACACCGGGGAGCTGTTTTTT.

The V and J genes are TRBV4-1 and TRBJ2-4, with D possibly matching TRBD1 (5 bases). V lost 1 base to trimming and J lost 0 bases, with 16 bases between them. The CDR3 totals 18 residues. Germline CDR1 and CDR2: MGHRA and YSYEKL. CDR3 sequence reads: CASSQVTGSPLAKNIQYF. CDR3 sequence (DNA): TGCGCCAGCAGCCAAGTTACAGGTAGCCCCCTAGCCAAAAACATTCAGTACTTC.

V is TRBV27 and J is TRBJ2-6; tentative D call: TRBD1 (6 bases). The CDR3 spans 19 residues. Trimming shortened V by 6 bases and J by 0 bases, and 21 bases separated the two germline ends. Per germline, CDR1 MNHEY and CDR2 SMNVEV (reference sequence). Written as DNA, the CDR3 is TGTGCCAGCAGCCACTCGTCAGGACAGTTTTACTCTGGGGCCAACGTCCTGACTTTC. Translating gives CASSHSSGQFYSGANVLTF.

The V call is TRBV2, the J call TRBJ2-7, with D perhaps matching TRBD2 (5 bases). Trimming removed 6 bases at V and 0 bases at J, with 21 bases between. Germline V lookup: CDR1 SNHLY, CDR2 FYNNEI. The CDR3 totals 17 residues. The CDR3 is CASRAPPLGPSSYEQYF. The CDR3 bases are TGTGCCAGCAGAGCCCCACCACTAGGTCCGAGCTCCTACGAGCAGTACTTC.

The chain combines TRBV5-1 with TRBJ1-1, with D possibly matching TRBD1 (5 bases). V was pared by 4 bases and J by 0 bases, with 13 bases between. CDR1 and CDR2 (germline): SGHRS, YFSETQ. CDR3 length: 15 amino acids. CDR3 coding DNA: TGCGCCAGCAGCCCTAAAGGACAAGTGAACACTGAAGCTTTCTTT. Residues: CASSPKGQVNTEAFF.

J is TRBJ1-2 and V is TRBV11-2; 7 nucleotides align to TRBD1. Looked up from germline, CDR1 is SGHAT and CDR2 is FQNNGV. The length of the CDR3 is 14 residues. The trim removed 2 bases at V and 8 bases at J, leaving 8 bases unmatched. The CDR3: CASSLTDRAGGYTF. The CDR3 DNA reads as TGTGCCAGCAGCTTAACCGACAGGGCTGGAGGCTACACCTTC.

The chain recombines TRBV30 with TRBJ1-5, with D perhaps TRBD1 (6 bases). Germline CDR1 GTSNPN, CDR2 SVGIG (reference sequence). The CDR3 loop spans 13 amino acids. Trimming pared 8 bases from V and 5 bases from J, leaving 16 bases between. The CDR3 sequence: CAGDTGKDQPQHF. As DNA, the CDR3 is TGTGCCGGAGACACAGGGAAGGATCAGCCCCAGCATTTT.

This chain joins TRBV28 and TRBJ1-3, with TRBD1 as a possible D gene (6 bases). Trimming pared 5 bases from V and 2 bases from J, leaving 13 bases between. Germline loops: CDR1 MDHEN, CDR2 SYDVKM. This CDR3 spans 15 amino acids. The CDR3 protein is CASSHGQSPGNTIYF. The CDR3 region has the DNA TGTGCCAGCAGTCATGGACAGTCGCCTGGAAACACCATATATTTT. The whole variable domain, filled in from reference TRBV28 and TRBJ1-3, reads DVKVTQSSRYLVKRTGEKVFLECVQDMDHENMFWYRQDPGLGLRLIYFSYDVKMKEKGDIPEGYSVSREKKERFSLILESASTNQTSMYLCASSHGQSPGNTIYFGEGSWLTVV.

CDR3 in amino acids: CASSVEGLTVPNEQFF. The CDR3 region has the DNA TGTGCCAGCAGTGTTGAAGGACTAACAGTACCAAATGAGCAGTTCTTC. The chain links TRBV6-4 to TRBJ2-1, with D maybe TRBD2 (6 bases). V was clipped by 4 bases and J by 7 bases, with 20 bases between them. CDR1 is MRHNA and CDR2 is SNTAGT in the germline V gene. The length of the CDR3 is 16 residues.

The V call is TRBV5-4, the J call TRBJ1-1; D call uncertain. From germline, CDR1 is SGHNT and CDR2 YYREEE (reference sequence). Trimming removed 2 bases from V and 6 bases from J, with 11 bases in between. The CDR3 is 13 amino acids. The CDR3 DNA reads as TGTGCCAGCAGCTTAGAGGGAAGGGCTGAAGCTTTCTTT. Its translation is CASSLEGRAEAFF.

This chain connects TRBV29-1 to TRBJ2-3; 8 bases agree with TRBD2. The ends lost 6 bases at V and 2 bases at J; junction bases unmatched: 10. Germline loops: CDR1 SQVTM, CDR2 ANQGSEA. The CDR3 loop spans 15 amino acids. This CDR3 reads CSVARLAGYTDTQYF. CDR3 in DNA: TGCAGCGTGGCCCGGCTAGCGGGTTACACAGATACGCAGTATTTT.

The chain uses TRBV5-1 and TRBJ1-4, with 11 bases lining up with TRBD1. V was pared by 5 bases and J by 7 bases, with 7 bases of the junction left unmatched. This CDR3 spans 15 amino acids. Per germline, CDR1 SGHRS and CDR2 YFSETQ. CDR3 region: CASSTTGTGGEKLFF. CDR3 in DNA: TGCGCCAGCAGTACCACCGGGACAGGGGGTGAAAAACTGTTTTTT.

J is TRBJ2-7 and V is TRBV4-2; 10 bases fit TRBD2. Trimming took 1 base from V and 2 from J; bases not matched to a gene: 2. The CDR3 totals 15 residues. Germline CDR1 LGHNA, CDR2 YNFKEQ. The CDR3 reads CASSQGLAGPYEQYF. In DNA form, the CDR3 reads TGTGCCAGCAGCCAAGGACTAGCGGGTCCCTACGAGCAGTACTTC.

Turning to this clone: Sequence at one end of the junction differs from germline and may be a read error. The CDR3 coding sequence is TGCGCCAGCACCCCCCGGGGGGTCGGATGGTACGGGCAGTACTTC. This sequence encodes CASTPRGVGWYGQYF. V usage is TRBV5-1 and J usage is TRBJ2-7; TRBD2 aligns across 7 bases. Per germline, CDR1 SGHRS and CDR2 YFSETQ. The CDR3 has 15 residues. Using reference TRBV5-1 and TRBJ2-7 for the parts outside the CDR3, the full variable domain is KAGVTQTPRYLIKTRGQQVTLSCSPISGHRSVSWYQQTPGQGLQFLFEYFSETQRNKGNFPGRFSGRQFSNSRSEMNVSTLELGDSALYLCASTPRGVGWYGQYFGPGTRLTVT.